This T cell receptor (beta chain) appears in the sequencing data of a study of response to subunit inactivated influenza vaccine. TCRdb re-called the RT-PCR reads with MiXCR, one entry per CDR3 protein. Counted here are hundreds of thousands of distinct CDR3 sequences, 15% to 18% occurring once; the ten biggest clones make up roughly 12%. Regarding this clonotype: Antigen specificity is unknown.

Trimming at V came to 5 bases and at J to 5 bases, leaving 5 bases not matched to a gene. The germline V gene has CDR1 SGHTA and CDR2 FQGNSA. The CDR3 has 14 amino acids. The study's findings and limits: Seasonal influenza vaccination, on each occasion, was suggested by the authors to recruit few new T cells.

The specimen comprised PBMCs from blood, sampled 11 to 12 days after vaccination. The receptor was isolated from a man aged 50 or older who received an inactivated influenza vaccine. The chain recombines TRBV7-2 with TRBJ2-2; 7 bases line up with TRBD1. CDR3 nucleotide sequence: TGTGCCAGCAGCCCCCAGGACAGGACCGGGGAGCTGTTTTTT. Amino acid sequence: CASSPQDRTGELFF.